The 8 T cell receptor beta chains in this list originate from one sample, sequenced in a study of T cells after yellow fever vaccination. TCRdb fed the 5' RACE reads into MiXCR, producing one record per CDR3 protein. The table shows 600,000 to 750,000 distinct CDR3 sequences, with 9% to 15% occurring only once. The material was PBMCs, obtained on the day of the yellow fever booster vaccination. Receptor source: a young man who received the YFV17D yellow fever vaccine.

The gene calls are TRBV7-2 and TRBJ2-7; possibly TRBD2 for D (6 bases). The ends were cut back, 3 bases at V and 3 bases at J, with 12 bases in the middle. This CDR3 contains 14 residues. Germline lookup yields CDR1 SGHTA and CDR2 FQGNSA. CDR3 in amino acids: CASSLGRTRYEQYF. Written as DNA, the CDR3 is TGTGCCAGCAGCTTGGGGAGGACTCGCTACGAGCAGTACTTC.

This clonotype showed up just a few times. The CDR3 DNA follows: TGCGCCAGCAGCTCCCCTAGCGGGGCGAACACCGGGGAGCTGTTTTTT. This translates into CASSSPSGANTGELFF. The rearrangement links TRBV4-3 to TRBJ2-2, with 9 nucleotides matching TRBD2. This CDR3 region has 16 residues. V lost 5 bases and J lost 0; bases outside the gene matches: 4. In germline, CDR1 is LGHNA, CDR2 YSLEER.

The chain is built from TRBV12-3 or TRBV12-4 and TRBJ2-7; TRBD1 aligns across 7 bases. The CDR3 consists of 13 residues. The junction had 3 bases not matched to a gene; V was cut back by 4 bases and J by 3 bases. The CDR3 region has the DNA TGTGCCAGCAGTTGGACAGGACTCTACGAGCAGTACTTC. Translation gives CASSWTGLYEQYF.

The gene calls are TRBV7-2 and TRBJ2-1; 12 nucleotides agree with TRBD2. V was clipped by 2 bases and J by 9 bases; unmatched bases: 8. From germline, CDR1 is SGHTA and CDR2 FQGNSA. CDR3 size: 16 residues. The CDR3 here is CASSLYPSGRAFEQFF. The CDR3 bases are TGTGCCAGCAGCTTATATCCTAGCGGGAGGGCCTTTGAGCAGTTCTTC. Together with reference TRBV7-2 and TRBJ2-1, the CDR3 gives the full variable domain: GAGVSQSPSNKVTEKGKDVELRCDPISGHTALYWYRQSLGQGLEFLIYFQGNSAPDKSGLPSDRFSAERTGGSVSTLTIQRTQQEDSAVYLCASSLYPSGRAFEQFFGPGTRLTVL.

This clonotype came up a few times. V is TRBV24-1 and J is TRBJ2-1; 8 bases agree with TRBD1. The CDR3 consists of 14 residues. Germline V gives CDR1 KGHDR, CDR2 SFDVKD. Unmatched junction bases numbered 4, after V lost 5 bases and J lost 5 bases. The CDR3 here is CATSVDRGDNEQFF. The CDR3 region has the DNA TGTGCCACCAGTGTCGACAGGGGAGACAATGAGCAGTTCTTC.

This sequence joins TRBV18 and TRBJ2-3; D gene ambiguous. Germline assignment: CDR1 KGHSH and CDR2 LQKENI. Trimming removed 3 bases from V and 1 base from J, with 11 bases in between. CDR3 length equals 15 residues. The CDR3: CASSPSVLGTDTQYF. DNA of the CDR3: TGTGCCAGCTCACCGTCGGTCTTGGGCACAGATACGCAGTATTTT.

The chain combines TRBV11-2 with TRBJ1-1, with unresolved D. Trimming took 7 bases from V and 0 from J, leaving 18 bases between them. CDR3 length: 16 residues. The germline V gene encodes CDR1 SGHAT and CDR2 FQNNGV. The CDR3 sequence is CASNIGALRLNTEAFF. DNA for the CDR3: TGTGCCAGCAACATCGGAGCCCTCCGGCTGAACACTGAAGCTTTCTTT.

The chain combines TRBV20-1 with TRBJ2-7; TRBD2 matches 7 bases. The CDR3 loop spans 13 amino acids. Germline V gene data show CDR1 as DFQATT and CDR2 as SNEGSKA (reference sequence). V was pared by 5 bases and J by 2 bases, with 6 bases of the junction left unmatched. CDR3 DNA: TGCAGTGCTGTCAAGCGGGATGCCTACGAGCAGTACTTC. Its protein product is CSAVKRDAYEQYF.